This T cell receptor (beta chain) was sequenced during a study of blood T cell repertoires in COVID-19. This CDR3 has 15 amino acids. Germline V gene lookup returns CDR1 SGHNT and CDR2 YYREEE (reference sequence). The ends were cut back, 2 bases at V and 4 bases at J, with 15 bases in the middle. Produced via immunoSEQ multiplex PCR; TCRdb's table is partial and in-frame only. Of fewer than 7,500 clones in the sample, about nine tenths were seen once. The rearrangement links TRBV5-4 to TRBJ1-2; possible D gene TRBD1, 6 bases. Sequenced: peripheral blood. The origin of this receptor is a human donor with active COVID-19. The donor label of this sample is uncertain. The CDR3 bases are TGTGCCAGCAGCTTATGGACAGCAGAAACCTATGGCTACACCTTC. It translates to CASSLWTAETYGYTF.